The 25 T cell receptor beta chains in this list originate from one sample, sequenced in a study of blood T cell dynamics during melanoma immunotherapy (dated by TCRdb to the early 2020s). Library preparation was by the immunoSEQ multiplex PCR assay. Not all clones reach the TCRdb copy of this immuneACCESS table, which keeps in-frame sequences only. Checked studies attribute under half of the gap to unresolved V genes and leave the rest unexplained. This sample gives approximately 15,000 clones in total; about 84% of them show up just once. The top ten constitute approximately 4.2% of the sample. The meaning of the sample's time point label: pre-treatment baseline. Source: blood, taken from a patient treated with checkpoint blockade. The origin of the receptors is a human donor with melanoma.

This clone came up a few times. The V gene is TRBV5-1, the J gene TRBJ1-1; 8 positions match TRBD1. Germline V gives CDR1 SGHRS, CDR2 YFSETQ. The CDR3 runs 16 residues. The ends lost 1 base at V and 2 bases at J; junction bases unmatched: 7. The CDR3 protein is CASSLTRTGSNTEAFF. CDR3 sequence (DNA): TGCGCCAGCAGCTTGACTCGGACAGGGAGCAACACTGAAGCTTTCTTT.

This chain connects TRBV28 to TRBJ1-4; 8 nucleotides line up with TRBD1. Germline lookup yields CDR1 MDHEN and CDR2 SYDVKM. This CDR3 region has 17 residues. V was pared by 3 bases and J by 7 bases, with 13 bases of the junction left unmatched. The CDR3 region has the DNA TGTGCCAGCAGTTTCGTTTCAGTGGGACAGGATATTGAAAAACTGTTTTTT. It translates to CASSFVSVGQDIEKLFF.

The rearrangement joins TRBV7-6 to TRBJ2-5; TRBD2 matches 10 bases. This CDR3 is built from 16 residues. The V gene's germline CDR1 is SGHVS and CDR2 FNYEAQ. After removal of 4 bases from V and 3 bases from J, the junction contained 8 bases not matched to a gene. The CDR3 nucleotides are TGTGCCAGCAGCTCTTATAAGCGGGGGGGCAAAGAGACCCAGTACTTC. Translating gives CASSSYKRGGKETQYF.

The chain employs TRBV1 and TRBJ1-2. TRBV1 is a pseudogene. The CDR3 length is 18 residues. The CDR3 coding sequence is TGCACCAGCAGCCCCAAGCGGGCAGGGGAAAGGATTAACTATGGCTACACCTTC. Amino acids: CTSSPKRAGERINYGYTF.

The chain uses TRBV6-1 and TRBJ1-5; D uncertain. Trimming took off 5 bases at V and 6 bases at J, with 17 bases between the two ends. The CDR3 is 15 residues long. The germline V gene has CDR1 MNHNS and CDR2 SASEGT. The CDR3 loop is CASSIRGSWGQPQHF. The CDR3 coding sequence is TGTGCCAGCAGTATCCGGGGATCCTGGGGTCAGCCCCAGCATTTT.

This clone was seen only a few times. The V gene is TRBV4-1, the J gene TRBJ1-6; maybe TRBD1 (5 bases). Germline V gene lookup returns CDR1 MGHRA and CDR2 YSYEKL. The CDR3 consists of 14 residues. Trimming shortened V by 4 bases and J by 12 bases, and 16 bases separated the two germline ends. CDR3 loop: CASSLQDTSKPLHF. The CDR3 coding sequence is TGCGCCAGCAGCCTCCAGGACACCTCTAAACCCCTCCACTTT.

In its sample, this clone is medium-sized. The CDR3 reads CASTSDRTNEKLFF. In nucleotides, the CDR3 is TGCGCCAGCACCTCGGACAGAACTAATGAAAAACTGTTTTTT. The chain employs TRBV5-1 and TRBJ1-4, with D maybe TRBD1 (6 bases). Germline V gene lookup returns CDR1 SGHRS and CDR2 YFSETQ. The CDR3 sequence is 14 residues long. Trimming stripped 6 bases from V and 1 base from J, with 10 bases between.

The chain is built from TRBV7-8 and TRBJ2-6, with a weak D call TRBD2 (5 bases). Trimming took 5 bases from V and 2 from J, leaving 10 bases between them. The CDR3 spans 15 residues. The V gene's germline CDR1 is SGHVS and CDR2 FQNEAQ. As DNA, the CDR3 is TGTGCCAGCAGCCCCGAGGAGGCTGGGGCCAACGTCCTGACTTTC. Its protein product is CASSPEEAGANVLTF.

This clone appeared a few times. The chain recombines TRBV19 with TRBJ1-5, with 7 bases matching TRBD1. With V trimmed by 5 bases and J by 0 bases, 4 bases remained unmatched. Germline V CDR1 and CDR2: LNHDA, SQIVND (reference sequence). The CDR3 extends over 15 amino acids. CDR3 protein: CASSGGGNSNQPQHF. For the CDR3, the DNA is TGTGCCAGTAGTGGAGGGGGCAATAGCAATCAGCCCCAGCATTTT.

The chain uses TRBV5-8 and TRBJ2-3, with D unresolved. The germline V gene encodes CDR1 SGHTS and CDR2 YDEGEE. The CDR3 contains 13 residues. Trimming took off 0 bases at V and 1 base at J, with 3 bases between the two ends. The CDR3: CASSLVGTDTQYF. The CDR3 coding sequence is TGTGCCAGCAGCTTGGTGGGCACAGATACGCAGTATTTT.

The chain couples TRBV2 to TRBJ2-7; 7 positions agree with TRBD1. The CDR3 is made up of 12 amino acids. V trimming: 7 bases; J trimming: 10 bases; junction bases outside the gene matches: 10. CDR1 SNHLY and CDR2 FYNNEI come from the germline V gene. CDR3 in amino acids: CASTERGQSQYF. As DNA, the CDR3 is TGTGCCAGCACCGAGAGGGGGCAATCTCAGTACTTC.

The V call is TRBV2, the J call TRBJ2-2, with D perhaps matching TRBD1 (5 bases). V dropped 6 bases and J dropped 7 bases, with 6 bases sitting between them. The CDR3 contains 11 residues. CDR1 is SNHLY, CDR2 FYNNEI, per germline. The CDR3 loop is CASSDSGELFF. The CDR3 region has the DNA TGTGCCAGCAGCGACAGCGGGGAGCTGTTTTTT.

The genes are TRBV7-9 and TRBJ2-3, with 11 nucleotides matching TRBD1. The CDR3 is made up of 17 amino acids. The V segment lost 0 bases and the J segment 6 bases; nucleotides outside the gene matches: 8. Germline lookup yields CDR1 SEHNR and CDR2 FQNEAQ (reference sequence). This CDR3 reads CASSLASRTGGRDTQYF. CDR3 DNA: TGTGCCAGCAGCTTAGCGTCGAGGACAGGGGGCCGGGATACGCAGTATTTT.

This chain uses TRBV7-2 with TRBJ2-5; D not resolved. The CDR3 is 12 residues long. With 6 bases removed from V and 5 bases from J, the gap between germline ends came to 10 bases. Germline V gene lookup returns CDR1 SGHTA and CDR2 FQGNSA. CDR3 residues: CASRVGMETQYF. The CDR3 DNA reads as TGTGCCAGCAGAGTGGGGATGGAGACCCAGTACTTC.

This chain links TRBV5-1 with TRBJ2-2; D is unclear. Germline V CDR1 and CDR2: SGHRS, YFSETQ. The CDR3 spans 15 residues. The V and J ends lost 1 base and 3 bases respectively, with 10 bases between them. In DNA, the CDR3 is TGCGCCAGCAGCTTGTTGGTTGCGGACACCGGGGAGCTGTTTTTT. This codes for CASSLLVADTGELFF.

This rearrangement joins TRBV5-1 to TRBJ1-4, with a possible D match to TRBD1 (6 bases). The CDR3 length is 15 residues. Germline V CDR1 and CDR2: SGHRS, YFSETQ. With 4 bases removed from V and 0 bases from J, the gap between germline ends came to 10 bases. The CDR3 is CASSLGATTNEKLFF. The CDR3 DNA is TGCGCCAGCAGCCTGGGGGCCACAACTAATGAAAAACTGTTTTTT.

This clone was counted between two and nine times. The chain employs TRBV27 and TRBJ1-5; a possible D gene is TRBD1 (6 bases). Deletions cut 4 bases from V and 1 base from J, with 11 bases between. The CDR3 consists of 15 residues. CDR1 MNHEY and CDR2 SMNVEV come from the germline V gene (reference sequence). The CDR3 nucleotides read TGTGCCAGCAGTTCAGGGGTCCTGAGCAATCAGCCCCAGCATTTT. Protein: CASSSGVLSNQPQHF.

There are a few counts of this clone. The rearrangement joins TRBV5-8 to TRBJ1-1, with D hard to call. This CDR3 contains 12 residues. Trimming removed 8 bases at V and 1 base at J, with 9 bases between. In germline, CDR1 is SGHTS, CDR2 YDEGEE. The DNA for the CDR3 is TGTGCCAGTGAATGGGGGAACACTGAAGCTTTCTTT. Translated, it gives CASEWGNTEAFF.

In its sample, this clone was seen a few times. This chain links TRBV2 with TRBJ2-6, with no clear D. V lost 3 bases to trimming and J lost 3 bases, with 6 bases between them. CDR1 SNHLY and CDR2 FYNNEI come from the germline V gene. The CDR3 has 14 residues. CDR3 coding DNA: TGTGCCAGCAGTGAGACCTATGGGGCCAACGTCCTGACTTTC. It is translated as CASSETYGANVLTF.

This clone has only a few counts. The chain is built from TRBV6-5 and TRBJ2-2, with TRBD2 as a possible D gene (5 bases). V lost 2 bases and J 8 bases, leaving 15 bases between the germline ends. Germline values: CDR1 MNHEY, CDR2 SVGAGI. The CDR3 covers 15 residues. CDR3 sequence (DNA): TGTGCCAGCAGTTACCCAAGCGTAGCGACGGGGGAGCTGTTTTTT. Its protein product is CASSYPSVATGELFF.

This clone was recorded once. This chain uses TRBV7-9 with TRBJ2-3, with D hard to call. CDR1 is SEHNR, CDR2 FQNEAQ, per germline (reference sequence). The CDR3 contains 13 residues. V was shortened by 8 bases and J by 2 bases, with 11 bases between the two germline ends. The CDR3 DNA reads as TGTGCCAGCGGTAGTTGGTCCACAGATACGCAGTATTTT. Translation: CASGSWSTDTQYF.

The J gene is TRBJ2-2, the V gene TRBV5-1; perhaps TRBD2 as D (6 bases). This CDR3 has 13 residues. Germline assignment: CDR1 SGHRS and CDR2 YFSETQ. V was shortened by 2 bases and J by 4 bases, with 6 bases between the two germline ends. The CDR3 nucleotides are TGCGCCAGCAGCTTCGGGGGCACCGGGGAGCTGTTTTTT. Encoded protein: CASSFGGTGELFF. Drawing the rest from reference TRBV5-1 and TRBJ2-2, the complete variable domain is KAGVTQTPRYLIKTRGQQVTLSCSPISGHRSVSWYQQTPGQGLQFLFEYFSETQRNKGNFPGRFSGRQFSNSRSEMNVSTLELGDSALYLCASSFGGTGELFFGEGSRLTVL.

The CDR3 DNA follows: TGCGCCAGCAGCCAAGAAATGGCAGGGAGGCAGCCCCAGCATTTT. Translated: CASSQEMAGRQPQHF. This chain links TRBV4-1 with TRBJ1-5, with D perhaps matching TRBD1 (5 bases). The germline V gene encodes CDR1 MGHRA and CDR2 YSYEKL. CDR3 length equals 15 residues. Trimming removed 0 bases from V and 7 bases from J, with 13 bases in between.

CDR3 sequence (DNA): TGTGCCTGGGGGGGACAACTATACAATGAGCAGTTCTTC. Translation gives CAWGGQLYNEQFF. The V call is TRBV30, the J call TRBJ2-1; perhaps TRBD1 as D (6 bases). Germline V gives CDR1 GTSNPN, CDR2 SVGIG (reference sequence). The V end was cut by 5 bases, the J end by 4 bases, with 12 bases between. CDR3 length: 13 amino acids.

The V gene is TRBV6-6, the J gene TRBJ2-7; 8 bases are a match to TRBD2. Germline-derived CDR1 and CDR2 are MNHNY and SVGAGI (reference sequence). The CDR3 consists of 13 residues. The ends lost 6 bases at V and 4 bases at J; junction bases unmatched: 5. DNA of the CDR3: TGTGCCAGCAGCCCCCGACTAGCGTACGAGCAGTACTTC. This codes for CASSPRLAYEQYF.